The 11 T cell receptor beta chains given below trace back to one sample, sequenced in a study of vaccination effects on CD4 cells after COVID-19. Antigen-specific CD4+ T cells were first expanded with viral peptide pools by the ViraFEST assay and only then sequenced. Subsequent to ten to eleven days of culture, CD4+ T cells were isolated. Vaccine administered to participants consisted of two doses of either BNT162b2 or mRNA-1273. The antigens these receptors bind are not known. Assay used: immunoSEQ multiplex PCR; TCRdb lists only in-frame clones, some missing. Of some 20,000 clones in the sample, 60% to 80% were seen once. Sequencing was performed on CD4+ T cells from PBMCs cultured with HCoV-229E spike peptides, taken after COVID-19 vaccination. All receptors come from a human donor who received a COVID-19 vaccine.

The genes are TRBV5-4 and TRBJ2-1; TRBD2 agrees at 13 bases. Trimming at V came to 4 bases and at J to 6 bases, leaving 4 bases not matched to a gene. CDR1 SGHNT and CDR2 YYREEE come from the germline V gene (reference sequence). CDR3 length: 15 residues. CDR3 in amino acids: CASSLLAGGGNEQFF. The CDR3 DNA follows: TGTGCCAGCAGCCTACTAGCGGGAGGGGGCAATGAGCAGTTCTTC.

The chain's CDR3 is CASSYPRGVNEKLFF. CDR3 coding DNA: TGTGCCAGCAGCTACCCTCGTGGGGTCAATGAAAAACTGTTTTTT. The chain has TRBV5-6 and TRBJ1-4; D remains unclear. Germline CDR1 reads SGHDT; CDR2 reads YYEEEE. With 3 bases removed from V and 5 bases from J, the gap between germline ends came to 14 bases. This CDR3 spans 15 amino acids.

This chain joins TRBV6-5 and TRBJ1-3; D remains ambiguous. Trimming pared 6 bases from V and 3 bases from J, leaving 15 bases between. Germline CDR1 MNHEY, CDR2 SVGAGI. The CDR3 is made up of 15 amino acids. The CDR3 coding sequence is TGTGCCAGCAGCCAAAGCCAATACGTTGGAAACACCATATATTTT. It encodes CASSQSQYVGNTIYF.

This clone was found a few times. The V gene is TRBV3-1 (or the pseudogene TRBV3-2), the J gene TRBJ1-5, with 7 bases matching TRBD1. This CDR3 is 15 amino acids long. The germline gives CDR1 LGHDT, CDR2 YNNKEL (reference sequence). The ends lost 1 base at V and 4 bases at J; junction bases unmatched: 4. The CDR3 bases are TGTGCCAGCAGCCAAGGCGCAGGGGGGAATCAGCCCCAGCATTTT. Amino acids: CASSQGAGGNQPQHF.

This clone was recorded a few times. The chain is built from TRBV12-3 or TRBV12-4 and TRBJ1-2; D gene ambiguous. Trimming pared 6 bases from V and 6 bases from J, leaving 14 bases between. The CDR3 covers 13 residues. The CDR3 nucleotides read TGTGCCAGCAGCCCTGCGGGCCCTCATGGCTACACCTTC. Protein: CASSPAGPHGYTF.

The rearrangement joins TRBV29-1 to TRBJ2-2; D ambiguous. The CDR3 extends over 15 amino acids. The germline V and J ends were trimmed by 4 bases and 0 bases, with 12 bases remaining between them. The germline CDR1 and CDR2 sequences are SQVTM and ANQGSEA. The CDR3 spells CSVVSRDSNTGELFF. CDR3 DNA: TGCAGCGTTGTGTCTAGAGATTCGAACACCGGGGAGCTGTTTTTT.

V gene TRBV18 combines with J gene TRBJ2-2, with TRBD1 matching 9 bases. Looked up from germline, CDR1 is KGHSH and CDR2 is LQKENI. The V gene end was trimmed by 3 bases and the J gene end by 4 bases; junction bases not matched to a gene: 6. CDR3 length equals 16 residues. The CDR3 loop reads CASSPQRQGGTGELFF. CDR3 coding DNA: TGTGCCAGCTCACCGCAGCGACAGGGGGGCACCGGGGAGCTGTTTTTT.

This clone appeared once. V gene TRBV3-1 (or the pseudogene TRBV3-2) combines with J gene TRBJ1-1, with a tentative D call TRBD1 (6 bases). The CDR3 covers 14 residues. V was pared by 1 base and J by 0 bases, with 6 bases between. The germline gives CDR1 LGHDT, CDR2 YNNKEL (reference sequence). The CDR3 bases are TGTGCCAGCAGCCAAGGACAGGTGAACACTGAAGCTTTCTTT. Protein: CASSQGQVNTEAFF.

The rearrangement joins TRBV12-3 or TRBV12-4 to TRBJ1-5; D is unresolved. Trimming stripped 4 bases from V and 6 bases from J, with 7 bases between. This CDR3 has 12 residues. The CDR3 sequence: CASSYTIQPQHF. The DNA for the CDR3 is TGTGCCAGCAGTTATACAATTCAGCCCCAGCATTTT.

V usage is TRBV6-5 and J usage is TRBJ2-4; TRBD2 might be the D (5 bases). This CDR3 comprises 14 residues. Per germline, CDR1 MNHEY and CDR2 SVGAGI. V was pared by 8 bases and J by 0 bases, with 11 bases between. In DNA, the CDR3 is TGTGCCAGCGAGGGCTCACTAGCCAAAAACATTCAGTACTTC. It yields the protein CASEGSLAKNIQYF.

This chain links TRBV11-2 with TRBJ2-1; 9 positions agree with TRBD2. The CDR3 covers 16 residues. The ends lost 0 bases at V and 11 bases at J; junction bases unmatched: 11. Per the germline V gene, CDR1 is SGHAT and CDR2 is FQNNGV. Here the CDR3 DNA reads TGTGCCAGCAGCTTAGATCCCCCGACTAGCGGAGGAAAGCAGTTCTTC. This sequence encodes CASSLDPPTSGGKQFF. The whole variable domain, filled in from reference TRBV11-2 and TRBJ2-1, reads EAGVAQSPRYKIIEKRQSVAFWCNPISGHATLYWYQQILGQGPKLLIQFQNNGVVDDSQLPKDRFSAERLKGVDSTLKIQPAKLEDSAVYLCASSLDPPTSGGKQFFGPGTRLTVL.